The 15 T cell receptor beta chains below come from one sample, sequenced in a study of T-cell reconstitution after alpha-beta-depleted transplantation in children. This sample's TCRbeta library carried unique molecular identifier barcodes. One entry per CDR3 protein, called by TCRdb with MiXCR from the PCR reads. Of around 480,000 distinct CDR3 sequences in the sample, less than 35% were seen once. The sample consisted of PBMCs from the stem cell graft donor, taken from the stem cell graft. The receptors were gathered from a human donor who donated a stem cell graft to a child with aplastic anemia.

V gene TRBV7-2 combines with J gene TRBJ1-2; no firm D call. Germline CDR1 reads SGHTA; CDR2 reads FQGNSA. The CDR3 loop spans 14 amino acids. V lost 5 bases and J lost 8, with 18 bases in between. CDR3 residues: CASSPSSLLGGYTF. In DNA form, the CDR3 reads TGTGCCAGCAGCCCAAGCTCCTTATTGGGGGGCTACACCTTC.

This chain links TRBV7-2 with TRBJ2-1, with a weak D call TRBD2 (5 bases). This CDR3 region has 14 residues. Germline V gene data show CDR1 as SGHTA and CDR2 as FQGNSA. Trimming stripped 7 bases from V and 12 bases from J, with 22 bases between. CDR3 region: CASNNNREKYGQFF. CDR3 bases: TGTGCCAGCAACAACAACCGGGAAAAATATGGGCAGTTCTTC.

The genes are TRBV11-3 and TRBJ1-1, with D unclear. CDR1 SGHNT and CDR2 YENEEA come from the germline V gene. The CDR3 is 13 amino acids. Trimming shortened V by 4 bases and J by 6 bases, and 12 bases separated the two germline ends. The CDR3 region has the DNA TGTGCCAGCAGCTCGGCAGGACGCGCTGAAGCTTTCTTT. It codes for CASSSAGRAEAFF. The whole variable domain, filled in from reference TRBV11-3 and TRBJ1-1, reads EAGVVQSPRYKIIEKKQPVAFWCNPISGHNTLYWYLQNLGQGPELLIRYENEEAVDDSQLPKDRFSAERLKGVDSTLKIQPAELGDSAVYLCASSSAGRAEAFFGQGTRLTVV.

This clonotype came up a few times. The chain combines TRBV6-2 or TRBV6-3 with TRBJ2-7, with 11 bases that match TRBD2. Germline trimming cut 4 bases from V and 3 bases from J; bases unmatched to any gene: 8. Germline CDR1 and CDR2: MNHEY and SVGEGT. The CDR3 length is 16 residues. CDR3 sequence reads: CASSWGGLAGDYEQYV. The CDR3 DNA is TGTGCCAGCAGTTGGGGAGGACTAGCGGGTGACTACGAGCAGTACGTC.

V gene TRBV10-1 combines with J gene TRBJ2-2, with D hard to call. The CDR3 is 13 residues long. The germline V gene has CDR1 WNHNN and CDR2 SYGVQD (reference sequence). The germline V and J ends were trimmed by 4 bases and 4 bases, with 7 bases remaining between them. The CDR3 protein is CASSAPGTGELFF. CDR3 coding DNA: TGCGCCAGCAGTGCACCGGGCACCGGGGAGCTGTTTTTT.

The sample holds a few counts of this clonotype. The gene calls are TRBV5-6 and TRBJ1-4; D ambiguous. Trimming stripped 1 base from V and 2 bases from J, with 3 bases between. There are 13 residues in the CDR3. Germline CDR1 and CDR2: SGHDT and YYEEEE. CDR3 loop: CASSLTTNEKLFF. The DNA of the CDR3 is TGTGCCAGCAGCTTGACGACTAATGAAAAACTGTTTTTT.

The J gene is TRBJ2-2, the V gene TRBV9; D is ambiguous. Germline V gives CDR1 SGDLS, CDR2 YYNGEE. The CDR3 length is 15 residues. The V end lost 4 bases, the J end lost 6 bases, and 16 bases lay between the germline ends. CDR3 in amino acids: CASSLLARSAGELFF. The CDR3 nucleotides read TGTGCCAGCAGCCTTCTGGCCAGGTCCGCCGGGGAGCTGTTTTTT.

This sequence joins TRBV20-1 and TRBJ2-1; 14 bases align to TRBD2. CDR3 length: 13 amino acids. Germline V gene lookup returns CDR1 DFQATT and CDR2 SNEGSKA (reference sequence). V trimming: 0 bases; J trimming: 13 bases; junction bases outside the gene matches: 2. The CDR3 loop is CSAREGTSGSQFF. CDR3 sequence (DNA): TGCAGTGCTAGAGAGGGGACTAGCGGGAGTCAGTTCTTC.

The chain carries TRBV12-3 or TRBV12-4 and TRBJ2-1, with TRBD2 identical over 13 bases. V gave up 5 bases and J gave up 7 bases; unmatched junction bases: 5. This CDR3 region has 15 residues. CDR3 residues: CASSPGTSGINEQFF. The CDR3 DNA reads as TGTGCCAGCAGTCCCGGGACTAGCGGGATAAATGAGCAGTTCTTC.

The table lists this clonotype with a few counts. The chain recombines TRBV20-1 with TRBJ1-1; 10 nucleotides align to TRBD1. The CDR3 is made up of 15 amino acids. Germline assignment: CDR1 DFQATT and CDR2 SNEGSKA (reference sequence). The trim removed 5 bases at V and 0 bases at J, leaving 6 bases unmatched. CDR3 nucleotide sequence: TGCAGTGCTCGGCGACAGGGGGCAGTGAACACTGAAGCTTTCTTT. It is translated as CSARRQGAVNTEAFF.

This chain connects TRBV5-1 to TRBJ2-2, with D possibly TRBD2 on 5 matching bases. This CDR3 is 13 amino acids long. From germline, CDR1 is SGHRS and CDR2 YFSETQ. V lost 9 bases to trimming and J lost 4 bases, with 13 bases between them. CDR3 sequence reads: CATTHGSTGELFF. The CDR3 DNA sequence: TGCGCCACCACACATGGGAGCACCGGGGAGCTGTTTTTT.

This clonotype showed up just a few times. The chain combines TRBV27 with TRBJ2-5; TRBD2 matches 7 bases. The V gene end was trimmed by 0 bases and the J gene end by 5 bases; junction bases not matched to a gene: 6. The CDR3 runs to 15 residues. CDR1 is MNHEY and CDR2 is SMNVEV in the germline V gene (reference sequence). The CDR3: CASSLSELARETQYF. CDR3 nucleotides: TGTGCCAGCAGTTTATCGGAACTAGCGAGGGAGACCCAGTACTTC.

The sample holds a few counts of this clonotype. The rearrangement uses TRBV28 and TRBJ2-7, with D tentatively TRBD1 (5 bases). V lost 4 bases and J lost 0, with 22 bases in between. This CDR3 comprises 18 residues. From germline, CDR1 is MDHEN and CDR2 SYDVKM. CDR3 nucleotide sequence: TGTGCCAGCAGTTCCTCCCCAGGGTCTGGCTTTAGCTCCTACGAGCAGTACTTC. Its translation is CASSSSPGSGFSSYEQYF.

The rearrangement uses TRBV5-4 and TRBJ2-7; maybe TRBD2 (5 bases). Germline assignment: CDR1 SGHNT and CDR2 YYREEE (reference sequence). V was trimmed by 7 bases and J by 0 bases, leaving 14 bases between them. CDR3 length: 14 amino acids. The CDR3 DNA sequence: TGTGCCAGCCGGTCGGAGGTGGACTCCTACGAGCAGTACGTC. This sequence encodes CASRSEVDSYEQYV.

V is TRBV20-1 and J is TRBJ2-5; 11 positions agree with TRBD2. After removal of 2 bases from V and 5 bases from J, the junction contained 4 bases not matched to a gene. CDR3 length: 14 amino acids. Germline V gene lookup returns CDR1 DFQATT and CDR2 SNEGSKA (reference sequence). Here the CDR3 reads CSARPTSGIETQYF. CDR3 in DNA: TGCAGTGCTAGACCGACTAGCGGGATCGAGACCCAGTACTTC.